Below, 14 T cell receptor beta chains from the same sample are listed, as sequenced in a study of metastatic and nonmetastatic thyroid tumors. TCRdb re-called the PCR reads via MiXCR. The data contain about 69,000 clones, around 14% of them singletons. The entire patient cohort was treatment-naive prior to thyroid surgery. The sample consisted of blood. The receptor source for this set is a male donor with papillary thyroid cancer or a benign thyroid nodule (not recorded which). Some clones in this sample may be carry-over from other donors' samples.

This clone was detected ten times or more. CDR3 bases: TGTGCCAGCAGTTTTAAGTCTGGGGTCCTCGGAAAACTGTTTTTT. Amino acids: CASSFKSGVLGKLFF. V is TRBV12-3 or TRBV12-4 and J is TRBJ1-4; D remains unclear. The ends were cut back, 3 bases at V and 10 bases at J, with 18 bases in the middle. The CDR3 sequence is 15 residues long.

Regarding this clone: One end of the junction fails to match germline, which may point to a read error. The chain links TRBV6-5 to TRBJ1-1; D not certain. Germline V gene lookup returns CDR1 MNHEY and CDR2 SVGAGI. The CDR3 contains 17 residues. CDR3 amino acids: CASSYSRAWREPNGAFF. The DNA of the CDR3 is TGTGCTAGCAGTTACTCGAGGGCGTGGAGGGAACCCAACGGAGCTTTCTTT.

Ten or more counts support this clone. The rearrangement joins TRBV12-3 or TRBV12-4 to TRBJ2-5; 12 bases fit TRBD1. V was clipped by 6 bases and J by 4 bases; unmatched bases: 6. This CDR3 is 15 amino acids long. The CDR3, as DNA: TGTGCCAGCAGGGGCGGGACAGGGGGCGGAGAGACCCAGTACTTC. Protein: CASRGGTGGGETQYF.

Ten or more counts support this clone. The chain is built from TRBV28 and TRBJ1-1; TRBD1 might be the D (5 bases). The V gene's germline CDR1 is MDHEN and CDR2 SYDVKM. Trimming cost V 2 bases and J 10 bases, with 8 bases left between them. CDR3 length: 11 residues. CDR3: CASSLRGGAFF. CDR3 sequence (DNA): TGTGCCAGCAGTTTAAGGGGTGGAGCTTTCTTT.

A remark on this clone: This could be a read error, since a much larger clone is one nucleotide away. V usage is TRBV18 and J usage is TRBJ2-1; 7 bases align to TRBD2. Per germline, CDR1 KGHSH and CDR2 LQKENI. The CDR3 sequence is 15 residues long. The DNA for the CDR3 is TGTGCCAGCTCACCGGGACTAAGCGAGATGAGAGAGCAGTCCTTC. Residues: CASSPGLSEMREQSF.

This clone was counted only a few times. This CDR3 reads CASSLGGGTYEQYF. The DNA of the CDR3 is TGCGCCAGCAGCCTCGGAGGCGGCACCTACGAGCAGTACTTC. The V and J genes are TRBV5-1 and TRBJ2-7, with D perhaps matching TRBD2 (5 bases). Germline CDR1 reads SGHRS; CDR2 reads YFSETQ. The CDR3 spans 14 residues. V gave up 4 bases and J gave up 2 bases, with 13 bases separating them.

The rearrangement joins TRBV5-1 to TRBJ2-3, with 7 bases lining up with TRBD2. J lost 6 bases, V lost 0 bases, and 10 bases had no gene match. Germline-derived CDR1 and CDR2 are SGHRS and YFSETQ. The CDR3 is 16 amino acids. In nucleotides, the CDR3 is TGCGCCAGCAGCTTGGCCGTGAGGGAGGGCAAGGATACGCAGTATTTT. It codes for CASSLAVREGKDTQYF.

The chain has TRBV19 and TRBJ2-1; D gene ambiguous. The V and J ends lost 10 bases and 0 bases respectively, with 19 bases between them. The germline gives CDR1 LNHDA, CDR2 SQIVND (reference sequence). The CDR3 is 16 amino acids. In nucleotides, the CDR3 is TGTGCCATTACTTCCCGCCTGCCGAGCTCCTACAATGAGCAGTTCTTC. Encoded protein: CAITSRLPSSYNEQFF.

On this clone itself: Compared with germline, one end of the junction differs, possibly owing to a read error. Here the CDR3 DNA reads TGTGCTAGTAGTATCGGGACCCTAAACACTGAAGCTTTCTTT. This encodes CASSIGTLNTEAFF. The rearrangement joins TRBV19 to TRBJ1-1, with TRBD1 as a possible D gene (5 bases). CDR1 LNHDA and CDR2 SQIVND come from the germline V gene (reference sequence). The CDR3 contains 14 residues.

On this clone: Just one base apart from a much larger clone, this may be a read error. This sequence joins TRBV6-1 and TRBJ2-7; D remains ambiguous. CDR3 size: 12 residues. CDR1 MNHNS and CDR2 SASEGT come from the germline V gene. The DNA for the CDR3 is TGCGCCAGCATACGGACGGACTACGAGCAGTACTTC. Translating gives CASIRTDYEQYF.

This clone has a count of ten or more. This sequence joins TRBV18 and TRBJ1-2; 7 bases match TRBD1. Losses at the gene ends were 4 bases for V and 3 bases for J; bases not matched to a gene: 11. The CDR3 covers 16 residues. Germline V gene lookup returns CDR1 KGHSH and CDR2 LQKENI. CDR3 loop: CASSLAGTEGHYGYTF. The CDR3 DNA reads TGTGCCAGCTCACTGGCCGGGACAGAAGGGCACTATGGCTACACCTTC.

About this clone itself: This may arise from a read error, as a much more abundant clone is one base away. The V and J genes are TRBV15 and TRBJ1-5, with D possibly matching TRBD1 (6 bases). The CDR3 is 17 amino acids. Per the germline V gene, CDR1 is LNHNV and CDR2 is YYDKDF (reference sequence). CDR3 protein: CATIRDPPGEGNQPQHF. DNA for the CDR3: TGTGCCACCATCAGAGATCCCCCAGGGGAGGGAAATCAGCCCCAGCATTTT. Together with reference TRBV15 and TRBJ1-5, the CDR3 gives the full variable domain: DAMVIQNPRYQVTQFGKPVTLSCSQTLNHNVMYWYQQKSSQAPKLLFHYYDKDFNNEADTPDNFQSRRPNTSFCFLDIRSPGLGDTAMYLCATIRDPPGEGNQPQHFGDGTRLSIL.

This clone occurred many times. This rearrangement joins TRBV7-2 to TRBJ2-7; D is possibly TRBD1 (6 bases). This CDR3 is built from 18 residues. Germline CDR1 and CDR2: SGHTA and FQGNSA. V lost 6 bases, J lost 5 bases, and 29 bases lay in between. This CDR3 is CASSPYRDNGLPRNEQYF. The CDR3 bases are TGTGCCAGCAGTCCCTACCGGGACAATGGACTTCCAAGGAACGAGCAGTACTTC.

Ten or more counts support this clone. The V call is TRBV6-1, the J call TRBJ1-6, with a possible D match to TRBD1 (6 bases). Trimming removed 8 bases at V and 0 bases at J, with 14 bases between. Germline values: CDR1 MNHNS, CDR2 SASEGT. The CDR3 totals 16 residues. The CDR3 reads CASELGQSSYNSPLHF. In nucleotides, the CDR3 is TGTGCCAGCGAACTAGGACAGAGCTCCTATAATTCACCCCTCCACTTT.